Below, 5 T cell receptor beta chains from the same sample are listed, as sequenced in a study of T cell responses to AZD1222 COVID-19 vaccine. Measured with immunoSEQ multiplex PCR; TCRdb has only the in-frame clones, and not every one. The sample lists some 91,000 clones; about 89% were seen once. This specimen consisted of peripheral blood, obtained on day 0 of AZD1222 vaccination. The receptors shown here come from an adult in good health.

This clone has a single count. The genes are TRBV29-1 and TRBJ1-2, with D perhaps matching TRBD1 (5 bases). Germline loops: CDR1 SQVTM, CDR2 ANQGSEA. V was trimmed by 0 bases and J by 1 base, leaving 9 bases between them. The CDR3 length is 14 residues. CDR3 DNA sequence: TGCAGCGTTGAAGACAGGGATGTTAACTATGGCTACACCTTC. It encodes CSVEDRDVNYGYTF.

The rearrangement joins TRBV11-2 to TRBJ2-3; D might be TRBD1 (5 bases). This CDR3 contains 19 residues. V gave up 0 bases and J gave up 0 bases, with 19 bases separating them. Germline V gene sequence: CDR1 SGHAT, CDR2 FQNNGV. The CDR3 DNA reads TGTGCCAGCAGCTTAGAGTTGACAGCGATAGAGTCTAGCACAGATACGCAGTATTTT. It is translated as CASSLELTAIESSTDTQYF.

The V gene is TRBV5-8, the J gene TRBJ2-1, with D unclear. V lost 5 bases to trimming and J lost 0 bases, with 12 bases between them. This CDR3 comprises 15 residues. Germline V gene data show CDR1 as SGHTS and CDR2 as YDEGEE. For the CDR3, the DNA is TGTGCCAGCAGTCAAGGTCTTAGCTCCTACAATGAGCAGTTCTTC. Translated, it gives CASSQGLSSYNEQFF.

J is TRBJ1-1 and V is TRBV27; D perhaps matches TRBD1 (5 bases). V shed 5 bases and J shed 2 bases, with 15 bases lying between them. Germline CDR1 reads MNHEY; CDR2 reads SMNVEV (reference sequence). The CDR3 runs to 15 residues. Here the CDR3 reads CASSLPGRINTEAFF. CDR3 nucleotides: TGTGCCAGCAGTCTGCCGGGACGGATTAACACTGAAGCTTTCTTT.

The V and J genes are TRBV29-1 and TRBJ1-2, with a possible D match to TRBD1 (5 bases). Germline values: CDR1 SQVTM, CDR2 ANQGSEA. The germline V and J ends were trimmed by 3 bases and 3 bases, with 17 bases remaining between them. This CDR3 is built from 15 residues. The CDR3 coding sequence is TGCAGCGTTGATCAGTCAGGTTTGGGGGACTATGGCTACACCTTC. Translating it yields CSVDQSGLGDYGYTF.